The next 23 T cell receptor beta chains were all read from a single sample in a study of blood T cells in healthy people across ages. Primed by a sample-barcoded 5' primer and a J-beta primer mix, a second PCR proceeded for roughly 7 to 11 cycles. Via MiXCR, TCRdb re-called the 5' RACE reads, giving one row per CDR3 protein. The sample comprises around 1.1 million distinct CDR3 sequences, roughly two fifths of which are singletons, and less than 15% rests with the top ten. Material for sequencing was blood. The receptors derive from a young man in good health.

V and J are TRBV5-1 and TRBJ1-2, with TRBD1 matching 7 bases. V lost 4 bases, J lost 5 bases, and 8 bases stayed unmatched. There are 14 residues in the CDR3. Germline V CDR1 and CDR2: SGHRS, YFSETQ. The CDR3 sequence: CASSAWDSPYGYTF. The DNA of the CDR3 is TGCGCCAGCAGCGCATGGGACAGCCCGTATGGCTACACCTTC. Filled out from reference TRBV5-1 and TRBJ1-2, the complete variable domain reads KAGVTQTPRYLIKTRGQQVTLSCSPISGHRSVSWYQQTPGQGLQFLFEYFSETQRNKGNFPGRFSGRQFSNSRSEMNVSTLELGDSALYLCASSAWDSPYGYTFGSGTRLTVV.

This chain connects TRBV7-2 to TRBJ2-7; no clear D gene. V lost 4 bases, J lost 2 bases, and 12 bases lay in between. The CDR3 extends over 14 amino acids. Germline V gene sequence: CDR1 SGHTA, CDR2 FQGNSA. DNA for the CDR3: TGTGCCAGCAGCTCACCACAGCCTACCTACGAGCAGTACTTC. Translation: CASSSPQPTYEQYF.

The rearrangement links TRBV3-1 to TRBJ2-2; D unclear. The V and J ends lost 0 bases and 2 bases respectively, with 7 bases between them. Germline V gene lookup returns CDR1 LGHDT and CDR2 YNNKEL (reference sequence). The CDR3 is 15 residues long. CDR3: CASSQEYGNTGELFF. Here the CDR3 DNA reads TGTGCCAGCAGCCAAGAATACGGAAACACCGGGGAGCTGTTTTTT.

The chain recombines TRBV12-3 or TRBV12-4 with TRBJ1-1; D ambiguous. The V end lost 2 bases, the J end lost 10 bases, and 14 bases lay between the germline ends. This CDR3 has 13 residues. The CDR3 DNA reads TGTGCCAGCAGTTTATTTGGAGACGGTTCAGCTTTCTTT. It yields the protein CASSLFGDGSAFF.

This clonotype appeared a few times. The rearrangement uses TRBV18 and TRBJ2-1; 9 positions agree with TRBD2. CDR3 length: 15 residues. Germline V gene sequence: CDR1 KGHSH, CDR2 LQKENI. After removal of 3 bases from V and 5 bases from J, the junction contained 5 bases not matched to a gene. CDR3 loop: CASSPASGANNEQFF. The CDR3 DNA is TGTGCCAGCTCACCCGCTAGCGGGGCCAACAATGAGCAGTTCTTC.

The chain couples TRBV12-3 or TRBV12-4 to TRBJ2-4, with a possible D match to TRBD2 (5 bases). Trimming shortened V by 0 bases and J by 0 bases, and 12 bases separated the two germline ends. The CDR3 is 17 amino acids. The CDR3 DNA sequence: TGTGCCAGCAGTTTAGCGCCTGTCGGGGTAGCCAAAAACATTCAGTACTTC. Its translation: CASSLAPVGVAKNIQYF.

The rearrangement links TRBV12-3 or TRBV12-4 to TRBJ2-3, with 9 bases matching TRBD1. CDR3 size: 17 residues. V was pared by 5 bases and J by 1 base, with 10 bases of the junction left unmatched. The CDR3 here is CASSASGTGFRTDTQYF. The CDR3 DNA follows: TGTGCCAGCAGTGCCTCCGGGACAGGGTTTCGCACAGATACGCAGTATTTT.

In regard to this clonotype: A much larger clone lies a single base off, so this may be a read error. The J gene is TRBJ2-7, the V gene TRBV5-6; D not resolved. V was trimmed by 2 bases and J by 7 bases, leaving 19 bases between them. This CDR3 contains 15 residues. Germline CDR1 SGHDT, CDR2 YYEEEE. The CDR3 loop reads CASSFEPSSYNEQYF. CDR3 DNA sequence: TGTGCCAGCAGCTTTGAGCCGAGCTCCTACAATGAGCAGTACTTC.

The CDR3 loop reads CASGLAGGPTGELFF. The CDR3, as DNA: TGTGCTAGTGGCCTAGCGGGGGGGCCGACCGGGGAGCTGTTTTTT. The rearrangement uses TRBV12-5 and TRBJ2-2; 12 positions match TRBD2. Trimming at V came to 6 bases and at J to 5 bases, leaving 4 bases not matched to a gene. The V gene's germline CDR1 is LGHNT and CDR2 FRNRAP. This CDR3 contains 15 residues.

This rearrangement joins TRBV14 to TRBJ2-3; 9 nucleotides align to TRBD2. The germline V gene has CDR1 SGHDN and CDR2 FVKESK. The V and J ends lost 1 base and 2 bases, in that order; junction bases with no gene match: 10. CDR3 size: 18 residues. In DNA, the CDR3 is TGTGCCAGCAGCCAAGGTTTCACAGCGGGGGGACTCACAGATACGCAGTATTTT. It translates to CASSQGFTAGGLTDTQYF.

V and J are TRBV7-8 and TRBJ1-2; D is ambiguous. Looked up from germline, CDR1 is SGHVS and CDR2 is FQNEAQ. V lost 5 bases and J 5 bases, leaving 15 bases between the germline ends. CDR3 length: 14 residues. The CDR3 loop is CASSQRVEKYGYTF. DNA for the CDR3: TGTGCCAGCAGCCAGCGGGTGGAGAAATATGGCTACACCTTC.

The chain joins TRBV4-2 to TRBJ2-1; tentatively, D is TRBD1 or TRBD2 (6 bases each). Germline lookup yields CDR1 LGHNA and CDR2 YNFKEQ. Trimming removed 1 base from V and 0 bases from J, with 13 bases in between. This CDR3 has 17 amino acids. The CDR3 loop is CASSQVGGLSSYNEQFF. CDR3 DNA: TGTGCCAGCAGCCAAGTAGGGGGACTGAGCTCCTACAATGAGCAGTTCTTC.

Here the CDR3 DNA reads TGTGCCAGCACCGTACAGGGAACGGGGGAAAAACTGTTTTTT. This gives the protein CASTVQGTGEKLFF. The V and J genes are TRBV2 and TRBJ1-4, with a tentative D call TRBD1 (6 bases). The germline V and J ends were trimmed by 7 bases and 8 bases, with 17 bases remaining between them. CDR1 is SNHLY, CDR2 FYNNEI, per germline. The CDR3 length is 14 residues. The variable domain in full, with the rest retrieved from reference TRBV2 and TRBJ1-4, is EPEVTQTPSHQVTQMGQEVILRCVPISNHLYFYWYRQILGQKVEFLVSFYNNEISEKSEIFDDQFSVERPDGSNFTLKIRSTKLEDSAMYFCASTVQGTGEKLFFGSGTQLSVL.

This clonotype was observed a single time. The chain is built from TRBV6-5 and TRBJ1-1; a possible D gene is TRBD1 (5 bases). Trimming stripped 6 bases from V and 8 bases from J, with 19 bases between. This CDR3 contains 14 residues. Germline values: CDR1 MNHEY, CDR2 SVGAGI. DNA for the CDR3: TGTGCCAGCAGCCGCGGGCAGGGTCAACGGGAAGCTTTCTTT. Protein product: CASSRGQGQREAFF.

The J gene is TRBJ2-3, the V gene TRBV13; 7 bases align to TRBD2. This CDR3 is built from 15 residues. Germline values: CDR1 PRHDT, CDR2 FYEKMQ (reference sequence). V lost 7 bases to trimming and J lost 4 bases; unmatched junction nucleotides: 11. The CDR3 protein is CASNFFGGSSDTQYF. CDR3 in DNA: TGTGCCAGCAACTTCTTCGGGGGGAGCTCAGATACGCAGTATTTT.

Only a few counts were recorded for this clonotype. CDR3 loop: CASSLHLRLASEETQYF. CDR3 nucleotide sequence: TGTGCCAGCAGCTTACATCTCCGTTTAGCCAGCGAAGAGACCCAGTACTTC. The chain recombines TRBV7-8 with TRBJ2-5; the D is unclear. Germline loops: CDR1 SGHVS, CDR2 FQNEAQ. Trimming shortened V by 2 bases and J by 3 bases, and 19 bases separated the two germline ends. CDR3 length equals 17 residues.

The V call is TRBV5-6, the J call TRBJ2-7, with a weak D call TRBD1 (5 bases). With 2 bases removed from V and 2 bases from J, the gap between germline ends came to 11 bases. CDR1 and CDR2 from the germline V gene are SGHDT and YYEEEE. The CDR3 covers 14 residues. CDR3: CASSFYRTPYEQYF. In DNA form, the CDR3 reads TGTGCCAGCAGCTTTTACAGGACACCCTACGAGCAGTACTTC.

This clonotype was counted only a few times. V gene TRBV30 combines with J gene TRBJ1-2; D is unresolved. Between the trimmed V and J ends, which lost 6 bases and 4 bases, there was a span of 12 bases. The CDR3 is 12 residues long. Germline assignment: CDR1 GTSNPN and CDR2 SVGIG (reference sequence). CDR3 in DNA: TGTGCCTGCCAAGCGGGTGCCTATGGCTACACCTTC. Protein: CACQAGAYGYTF.

This clonotype was observed a handful of times. This chain joins TRBV7-2 and TRBJ1-2; 9 bases line up with TRBD1. Germline V lookup: CDR1 SGHTA, CDR2 FQGNSA. J was trimmed by 7 bases and V by 3 bases; bases with no gene match: 9. The CDR3 is 15 amino acids. In nucleotides, the CDR3 is TGTGCCAGCAGCTTGGCCGGGACAGGGTTATCTGGCTACACCTTC. Amino acid sequence: CASSLAGTGLSGYTF.

This clonotype was picked up a small number of times. The chain has TRBV7-9 and TRBJ2-5; TRBD2 matches at 7 bases. Per germline, CDR1 SEHNR and CDR2 FQNEAQ (reference sequence). The CDR3 totals 15 residues. The junction had 6 bases not matched to a gene; V was cut back by 3 bases and J by 2 bases. CDR3 sequence: CASSFVGGNQETQYF. The CDR3 bases are TGTGCCAGCAGCTTTGTCGGGGGGAATCAAGAGACCCAGTACTTC.

This clonotype occurred a few times. V usage is TRBV20-1 and J usage is TRBJ1-1; 8 nucleotides line up with TRBD1. Germline V lookup: CDR1 DFQATT, CDR2 SNEGSKA (reference sequence). V shed 6 bases, J shed 1 base, and the junction held 4 bases outside the gene matches. The CDR3 runs 13 residues. In DNA form, the CDR3 reads TGCAGTGCAACAGGGGGACCGAACACTGAAGCTTTCTTT. Its translation: CSATGGPNTEAFF.

This clonotype was detected only a few times. The genes are TRBV7-3 and TRBJ2-7; D is possibly TRBD2 (5 bases). Germline CDR1 is SGHTA and CDR2 is FQGTGA. Trimming removed 0 bases from V and 3 bases from J, with 12 bases in between. The CDR3 contains 15 residues. The CDR3: CASSLTQASNYEQYF. CDR3 coding DNA: TGTGCCAGCAGCTTAACTCAAGCTAGCAACTACGAGCAGTACTTC.

The V gene is TRBV12-3 or TRBV12-4, the J gene TRBJ2-5; weak D call: TRBD2 (6 bases). V was clipped by 6 bases and J by 11 bases, with 28 bases between them. The CDR3 is 16 residues long. CDR3 residues: CASRNGGSSGYNEQYF. CDR3 in DNA: TGTGCCAGCAGAAATGGGGGGTCCTCTGGGTACAATGAGCAGTACTTC.